In this sample, the clone carrying this T cell receptor (beta chain) turned up a few times. Its antigen is unidentified. This entry is derived from a study of beta chain features in type 1 diabetes. Whole-study results and caveats: In type 1 diabetes patients, VDJ junctions had fewer insertions; deletions at these junctions were more frequent. Researchers report that Type 1 diabetes patients had moderately but significantly shorter TCRB CDR3s across all four CD4+ subsets.

Reverse transcription of all isolated RNA meant that expressed TCRB transcripts were sequenced. Reads from naive, central memory and regulatory T cell samples averaged approximately 3.4 million. TCRdb's table, derived via immunoSEQ multiplex PCR, lists solely in-frame clones and lacks some. The sample has around 360,000 clones, around 12% seen once; the top ten hold 0.0095% to 0.011%. Germline V gene data show CDR1 as SGHDN and CDR2 as FVKESK. The CDR3 spans 15 residues. V was clipped by 5 bases and J by 1 base, with 14 bases between them. The clonotype was recovered from a woman between 18 and 29 years old with type 1 diabetes. The genes are TRBV14 and TRBJ2-5; D possibly corresponds to TRBD1 (5 bases). The sample consisted of naive CD4+ T cells from blood. The CDR3 reads CASSYDRQSQETQYF. The CDR3, as DNA: TGTGCCAGCAGCTACGATCGACAGAGCCAAGAGACCCAGTACTTC. Supplemented by reference TRBV14 and TRBJ2-5, the full variable domain reads EAGVTQFPSHSVIEKGQTVTLRCDPISGHDNLYWYRRVMGKEIKFLLHFVKESKQDESGMPNNRFLAERTGGTYSTLKVQPAELEDSGVYFCASSYDRQSQETQYFGPGTRLLVL.